This T cell receptor beta chain stems from a study of identical twins. Germline assignment: CDR1 SGHTA and CDR2 FQGNSA. V lost 7 bases, J lost 7 bases, and 23 bases lay in between. The CDR3 totals 15 residues. Broader study findings: It was cross-sectional statistical analysis, not following the same donors, that the conclusions relied on.

TCRdb reprocessed the 5' RACE reads via MiXCR and lists one record per CDR3 protein. Seen here are 1.5 million to 2 million distinct CDR3 sequences, about 32% observed once, and the top ten hold approximately 0.25%. Concerning this clonotype itself: Its antigen is as yet unknown. A much larger clone sits a single nucleotide away, making a read error possible.

With no exceptions, donors were healthy Caucasians. The source material was cord blood. This chain links TRBV7-2 with TRBJ2-7, with a weak D call TRBD2 (6 bases). The receptor was isolated from a newborn girl in good health. CDR3: CASTPRDFSYNEQYF. The CDR3, as DNA: TGTGCCAGCACCCCAAGGGACTTCTCCTACAATGAGCAGTACTTC. Drawing the rest from reference TRBV7-2 and TRBJ2-7, the complete variable domain is GAGVSQSPSNKVTEKGKDVELRCDPISGHTALYWYRQSLGQGLEFLIYFQGNSAPDKSGLPSDRFSAERTGGSVSTLTIQRTQQEDSAVYLCASTPRDFSYNEQYFGPGTRLTVT.